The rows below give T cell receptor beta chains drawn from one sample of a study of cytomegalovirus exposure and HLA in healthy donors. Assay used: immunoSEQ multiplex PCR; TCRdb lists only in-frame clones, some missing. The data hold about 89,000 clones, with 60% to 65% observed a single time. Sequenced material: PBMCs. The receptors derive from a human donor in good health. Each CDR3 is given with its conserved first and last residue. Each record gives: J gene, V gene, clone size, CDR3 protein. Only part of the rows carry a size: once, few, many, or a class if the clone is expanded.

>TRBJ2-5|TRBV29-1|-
CSVGAGQETQYF
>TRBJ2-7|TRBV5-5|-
CASSFGDSGGHRYF
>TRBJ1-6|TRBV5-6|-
CASSLAPGSGSPLHF
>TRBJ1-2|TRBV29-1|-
CSVESPIYGYTF
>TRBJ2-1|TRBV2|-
CASSGQPRSLGEQFF
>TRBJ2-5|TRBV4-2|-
CASSQGTEHQETQYF
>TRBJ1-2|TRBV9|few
CASSLTGWDGYTF
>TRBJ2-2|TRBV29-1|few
CSAHRQGAAGELFF
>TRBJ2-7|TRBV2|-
CASNRVGLASYEQYF
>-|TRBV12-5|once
CASGIGTAFSYEQYF
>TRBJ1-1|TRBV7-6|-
CASSFKRGGEAFF
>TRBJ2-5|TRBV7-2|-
CASSLRWGGQETQYF
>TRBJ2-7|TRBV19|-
CASSIGTGPLYEQYF
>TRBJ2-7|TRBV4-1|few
CASSQDREGGEQYF
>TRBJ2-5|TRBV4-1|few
CASSRGTSGAETQYF
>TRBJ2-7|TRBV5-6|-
CASTRHEYEQYF
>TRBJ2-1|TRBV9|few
CASSVGAGGYNEQFF
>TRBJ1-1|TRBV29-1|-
CSAHLGRAAFF
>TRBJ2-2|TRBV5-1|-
CASSLASNTGELFF
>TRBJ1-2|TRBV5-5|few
CASSLTDTNYGYTF
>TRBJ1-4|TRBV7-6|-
CASSPPGAGEKLFF
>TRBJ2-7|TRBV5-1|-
CASSLESYEQYF
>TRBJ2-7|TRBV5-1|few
CASSSGTAHEQYF
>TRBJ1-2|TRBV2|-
CASSDDGGRANYGYTF
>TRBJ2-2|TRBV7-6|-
CASSSIEAGELFF
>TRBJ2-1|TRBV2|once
CASNTGTGGLFVGNEQFF
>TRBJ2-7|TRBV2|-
CASRKQGVTYEQYF
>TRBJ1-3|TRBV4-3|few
CASSQGQLSGNTIYF
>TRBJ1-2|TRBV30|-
CAWSVRRGYGYTF
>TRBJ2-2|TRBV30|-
CAWTGIEPGELFF
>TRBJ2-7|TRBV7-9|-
CASRGTGQGYYEQYF
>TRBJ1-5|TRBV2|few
CASSGDRGSNQPQHF
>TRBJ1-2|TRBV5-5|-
CASSLGWGQGFYGYTF
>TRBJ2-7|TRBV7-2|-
CASSLVRGPTYEQYF
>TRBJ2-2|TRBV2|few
CASKLAGNTGELFF
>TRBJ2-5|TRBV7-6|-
CASSPSGLGTQYF
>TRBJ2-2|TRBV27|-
CASSFLRGRTGELFF
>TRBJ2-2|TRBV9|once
CASSVGGNTGELFF